This TCR beta chain was identified in a study of T-cell memory formation after mild COVID-19. V was trimmed by 10 bases and J by 6 bases, leaving 12 bases between them. Germline CDR1 and CDR2: MNHEY and SVGAGI. The CDR3 length is 12 residues. The TCR alpha and TCR beta cDNA libraries, bearing sample barcodes and UMIs, were generated by 5'RACE using constant-segment primers. TCRdb ran MiXCR on the 5' RACE reads and lists one entry per CDR3 protein. This table holds roughly 130,000 distinct CDR3 sequences, roughly 6% found once. This TCR derives from an adult woman who had mild COVID-19 (a few samples of this study predate the infection). Cell type and time point are not known. Sequenced sample: PBMCs or a T cell subset sorted from them (not recorded which). The gene calls are TRBV6-5 and TRBJ2-2, with D maybe TRBD1 (6 bases). The CDR3 DNA follows: TGTGCCACACAGGGTGAGGCCGGGGAGCTGTTTTTT. It is translated as CATQGEAGELFF.